These T cell receptor beta chains were read from a single sample in a study of PD-1 blockade in classical Hodgkin lymphoma. TCRdb keeps only in-frame clones here, not all; method: immunoSEQ multiplex PCR. This sample has 25,000 to 35,000 clones, with around 68% found just once. Sample: peripheral blood mononuclear cells (PBMCs), taken before the fourth cycle of nivolumab. Source of these receptors: a human donor with classical Hodgkin lymphoma. Each CDR3 is given with its conserved first and last residue. The D gene is left open where the match is weak. Where a row states a size, it is once, few, many or the class of an expanded clone; other rows omit it.

clone_size d_call j_call v_call cdr3_nt cdr3_aa
- TRBD1 TRBJ1-2 TRBV10-3 TGTGCCATCAGTGAGCCGGGACAGGGGGGTAACTATGGCTACACCTTC CAISEPGQGGNYGYTF
once TRBD2 TRBJ2-4 TRBV19 TGTGCCAGTAGCGACAGCTCCGGGACTAGCGGGAGAGGGGGCTTAGCCAAAAACATTCAGTACTTC CASSDSSGTSGRGGLAKNIQYF
- - TRBJ2-7 TRBV27 TGTGCCAGCAGTTCGAAGTTCTACGAGCAGTACTTC CASSSKFYEQYF
- - TRBJ2-3 TRBV30 TGTGCCTGGGGCAGGAGCACAGATACGCAGTATTTT CAWGRSTDTQYF
- TRBD1 TRBJ1-1 TRBV6-6 TGTGCCAGCAGTTTCGGGACAGGGTCCACTGAAGCTTTCTTT CASSFGTGSTEAFF
- - TRBJ2-4 TRBV29-1 TGCAGCGTTGGACAGAACGAAAACATTCAGTACTTC CSVGQNENIQYF
- TRBD1 TRBJ1-6 TRBV7-6 TGTGCCAGCAGCTTAATACAGGGGGGTTCACCCCTCCACTTT CASSLIQGGSPLHF
- TRBD2 TRBJ2-4 TRBV7-6 TGTGCCAGCAGCTTGGGAAACGGGGGGGGATTCAAAAACATTCAGTACTTC CASSLGNGGGFKNIQYF
- - TRBJ1-1 TRBV14 TGTGCCAGCAGCCAAGATCGGATAGGGGTCTGGAACACTGAAGCTTTCTTT CASSQDRIGVWNTEAFF
- - TRBJ2-2 TRBV4-3 TGCGCCAGCAGCCACATCCCGGGTGGGGGCGGGGAGCTGTTTTTT CASSHIPGGGGELFF
- TRBD2 TRBJ2-5 TRBV5-6 TGTGCCAGCAGCTCCCTATGGCGGCTAGCGGGCCAAGAGACCCAGTACTTC CASSSLWRLAGQETQYF
- - TRBJ2-7 TRBV10-2 TGCGCCACCCAGGGGCAGGGGGGCTACGAGCAGTACTTC CATQGQGGYEQYF
once - TRBJ2-7 TRBV7-9 TGTGCCAGCAGCCTCTCGGGAATCTCCTACGAGCAGTACTTC CASSLSGISYEQYF
- - TRBJ2-6 TRBV6-5 TGTGCCAGCGGTTCCGGGGCCAACGTCCTGACTTTC CASGSGANVLTF
- TRBD1 TRBJ2-5 TRBV14 TGTGCCAGCAGCCAAGCCCCAAGGGGGCTTCGAGAGACCCAGTACTTC CASSQAPRGLRETQYF
few - TRBJ1-2 TRBV5-1 TGCGCCAGCAGCGGAGGTTCGGACTATGGCTACACCTTC CASSGGSDYGYTF
- - TRBJ2-7 TRBV5-4 TGTGCCAGCAGCTCCCCAGGGATACTGGGTTACGAGCAGTACTTC CASSSPGILGYEQYF
- TRBD1 TRBJ1-2 TRBV5-1 TGCGCCAGCAGCTTGTCCGGGACAGTTTTCTATGGCTACACCTTC CASSLSGTVFYGYTF
once - TRBJ2-7 TRBV29-1 TGCAGCGTTGGTTACGGCTCCTACGAGCAGTACTTC CSVGYGSYEQYF
- - TRBJ1-4 TRBV7-9 TGTGCCAGCAGCTTTGAGGGGAGAACTAATGAAAAACTGTTTTTT CASSFEGRTNEKLFF
once - TRBJ2-7 TRBV27 TGTGCCAGCAGGGACAGACACTACGAGCAGTACTTC CASRDRHYEQYF
- - TRBJ2-5 TRBV7-2 TGTGCCAGCAGCTCACCCCGTGGCCCCCGGCAAGAGACCCAGTACTTC CASSSPRGPRQETQYF
- TRBD2 TRBJ2-5 TRBV4-1 TGCGCCAGCAGCCTCGGACTAGCGGGGGGGCGGATTGCGGAGACCCAGTACTTC CASSLGLAGGRIAETQYF
- TRBD2 TRBJ2-1 TRBV4-3 TGCGCCAGCAGCCAAGAAAGCGGGAAATACAATGAGCAGTTCTTC CASSQESGKYNEQFF
few - TRBJ1-2 TRBV29-1 TGCAGCGTTGCAACCCTACGGGATGGCTACACCTTC CSVATLRDGYTF